The sequence of this T cell receptor beta chain was determined in a study of CD8+ T cells in alopecia areata. Whole-study results and caveats: Whereas mice showed it more clearly, TCR sharing across patients was murkier, possibly because of HLA.

As for this clone: Its specificity is not known.

The CDR3 spans 12 residues. The germline V gene encodes CDR1 MNHEY and CDR2 SMNVEV (reference sequence). The V end lost 6 bases, the J end lost 13 bases, and 13 bases lay between the germline ends. Following extraction, RNA underwent reverse transcription to cDNA, which served as the sequencing template. Generated by immunoSEQ multiplex PCR, the TCRdb table keeps only in-frame clones and is missing some. In the table there are fewer than 250,000 clones, approximately 52% of which are singletons. The chain is built from TRBV27 and TRBJ1-6; no firm D call. The sequencing used CD4+ T cells sorted from blood, collected at week 0. The sequence was obtained from a human donor with alopecia areata. DNA for the CDR3: TGTGCCAGCAGGATAGTTTCCGGGCCCCTCCACTTT. Encoded protein: CASRIVSGPLHF.